The text below deals with one T cell receptor (beta chain). Its antigen target is currently unknown. No base quality values were provided; no much bigger clone lies one nucleotide off. Every donor in the study was a healthy Caucasian. The twin cohort comprised three pairs of female monozygotic twins, all aged roughly 18 to 30 years. The RNA used for TCR libraries was isolated from peripheral blood mononuclear cells. This sample stems from a study of identical twins (dated by TCRdb to the mid-2010s). For the wider study: TCR alpha and beta repertoires from monozygotic twins, unrelated adults of various ages and cord blood were deep-sequenced to test whether fetal clonotypes persist. Replicate twin experiments were performed at different times using different library preparation protocols to rule out contamination.

On the study overall, not on this receptor specifically: Conclusions relied on cross-sectional statistical analysis, since the same donors could not be followed over many years. Invariant T cells such as MAIT and iNKT could partly confound zero-insertion analyses, although diverse VJ usage argued against such confounding for most clonotypes. Out-of-frame TCR alpha sharing in monozygotic twins was systematically underestimated by recombination models, whereas sharing between unrelated individuals was in agreement with the recombination models. A weaker excess of twin sharing was found in beta out-of-frame sequences because the signal-to-noise ratio was lowered by fewer shared sequences. Abundant cord blood beta clonotypes carried fewer insertions; young adult naive repertoires showed a weaker similar trend, while memory repertoires showed none. Out-of-frame TCR alpha sequences shared between twins showed an excess of low generation-probability sequences compared with coincidental sharing between unrelated individuals.

The protocol used for the library was 5' RACE. TCRdb lists the instrument as Illumina HiSeq 2000. A universal primer binding site was added through template switching, and the final cDNA carried a unique molecular identifier so that TCR cDNA molecules could be counted accurately. First-strand cDNA for TCR alpha and beta chains was synthesized from specific primers in the conserved constant-segment region. To control for contamination, every cDNA library was double barcoded, receiving both a SMART-Mk sample barcode and Illumina barcodes. Two successive PCR steps introduced TruSeq adapter sequences along with Illumina sample barcodes. Sequencing of the TCR alpha and beta cDNA libraries was done on the Illumina HiSeq platform using custom primers. Concerning the study's data processing: Raw reads were processed with MiGEC to extract unique molecular identifiers, and MiXCR was used to determine CDR3 positions. For each individual, recombination models were inferred using an EM algorithm with the repgenHMM and IGoR tools. Shared clonotype analysis was performed with the tcR package in R, normalizing sharing by the product of cloneset sizes. To study raw recombination without the effects of thymic and clonal selection, out-of-frame nonproductive sequences were analyzed. The public reads were run again by TCRdb, first through fastp at Q25 and then through MiXCR, and only productive beta chains were kept. Entries are consolidated by CDR3 protein sequence, retaining the most common genes and DNA. TCRdb's processing, not the authors', yielded these V and J calls. This sample has under 1 million distinct CDR3 sequences in its table, and 12% of those were observed once. Jointly, the top ten make up roughly 1.6% of the sample.

V ends up 4 bases short and J 5 bases short, with an unmatched junction base count of 4. The germline V gene specifies SGHRS as CDR1 and YFSETQ as CDR2. The CDR3 runs 14 amino acids, cysteine and phenylalanine included. The kept DNA is CDR3 alone, 42 bases in frame from the first base. This sample also belongs to another study, concerning yellow fever vaccine responses in identical twins. In that second paper, the authors write: The T cell response to vaccination in identical twins was reported by the authors to appear partly convergent and partly personalized. In identical twins, the study followed T cell clones that responded to the vaccine with precision.

The sample comprised PBMCs. The chain couples TRBV5-1 to TRBJ2-5, and 11 junction bases match TRBD1. This sequence originates from a woman between 18 and 29 years old in good health. The CDR3 sequence is CASSTGTGGETQYF. The sequenced DNA is TGCGCCAGCAGCACCGGGACAGGGGGGGAGACCCAGTACTTC.